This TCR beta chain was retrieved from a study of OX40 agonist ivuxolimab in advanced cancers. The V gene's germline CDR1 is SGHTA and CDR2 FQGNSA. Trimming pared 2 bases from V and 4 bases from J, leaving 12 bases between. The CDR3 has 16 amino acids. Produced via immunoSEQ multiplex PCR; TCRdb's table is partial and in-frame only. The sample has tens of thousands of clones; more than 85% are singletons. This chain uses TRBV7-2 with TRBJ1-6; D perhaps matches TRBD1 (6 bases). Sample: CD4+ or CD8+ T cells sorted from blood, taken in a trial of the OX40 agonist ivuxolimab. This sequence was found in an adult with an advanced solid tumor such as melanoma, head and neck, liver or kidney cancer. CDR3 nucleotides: TGTGCCAGCAGCTTATGGAGACAGGCTTATAATTCACCCCTCCACTTT. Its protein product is CASSLWRQAYNSPLHF.